What follows are 31 T cell receptor beta chains derived from one specimen sequenced in a study of PD-1 blockade in classical Hodgkin lymphoma. The time point is: cycle 4 day 1 (C4D1), after about 6 weeks of nivolumab. Brentuximab vedotin exposure varied, and every patient relapsed after autologous stem cell transplantation. Produced via immunoSEQ multiplex PCR; TCRdb's table is partial and in-frame only. Among tens of thousands of clones listed, around nine tenths were seen once. Sequenced material: peripheral blood mononuclear cells (PBMCs), taken before the fourth cycle of nivolumab. These receptors were collected from a human donor with classical Hodgkin lymphoma.

This chain joins TRBV10-2 and TRBJ2-1; D gene ambiguous. The CDR3 spans 14 residues. Per the germline V gene, CDR1 is WSHSY and CDR2 is SAAADI. The V and J ends lost 4 bases and 5 bases respectively, with 12 bases between them. The CDR3 region is CASSVSGWNNEQFF. The DNA of the CDR3 is TGCGCCAGCAGTGTCTCAGGATGGAACAATGAGCAGTTCTTC.

The chain has TRBV2 and TRBJ2-3, with D maybe TRBD1 (5 bases). Germline CDR1 reads SNHLY; CDR2 reads FYNNEI. The V end lost 2 bases, the J end lost 14 bases, and 11 bases lay between the germline ends. The CDR3 sequence is 11 residues long. The CDR3 here is CASSELGQGYF. The CDR3 DNA sequence: TGTGCCAGCAGTGAACTAGGCCAGGGGTATTTT.

This chain joins TRBV12-5 and TRBJ2-7; possible D gene TRBD2, 5 bases. Trimming left V 4 bases short and J 3 bases short, with 10 bases between. Germline loops: CDR1 LGHNT, CDR2 FRNRAP. The CDR3 loop spans 13 amino acids. CDR3 region: CASGSDSVYEQYF. CDR3 sequence (DNA): TGTGCTAGTGGTTCGGACTCCGTCTACGAGCAGTACTTC.

This clone was seen only once. The chain has TRBV7-9 and TRBJ2-2, with a tentative D call TRBD2 (6 bases). In germline, CDR1 is SEHNR, CDR2 FQNEAQ (reference sequence). The CDR3 covers 15 residues. Between the trimmed V and J ends, which lost 5 bases and 6 bases, there was a span of 16 bases. The CDR3 is CASSIGTWDPGELFF. CDR3 sequence (DNA): TGTGCCAGCAGCATCGGGACTTGGGACCCCGGGGAGCTGTTTTTT.

The V call is TRBV19, the J call TRBJ2-2, with 7 nucleotides matching TRBD1. The CDR3 consists of 14 residues. Per the germline V gene, CDR1 is LNHDA and CDR2 is SQIVND (reference sequence). V shed 8 bases, J shed 0 bases, and the junction held 3 bases outside the gene matches. DNA for the CDR3: TGTGCCAGTGAGACAGGGTCGAACACCGGGGAGCTGTTTTTT. Amino acids: CASETGSNTGELFF.

This chain uses TRBV4-3 with TRBJ2-3; 7 nucleotides line up with TRBD2. V dropped 4 bases and J dropped 2; count of bases not matched to a gene: 12. CDR3 size: 17 residues. The germline V gene has CDR1 LGHNA and CDR2 YSLEER. As DNA, the CDR3 is TGCGCCAGCAGCCCGACCGGGGCTAGCGGAAACACAGATACGCAGTATTTT. Translation: CASSPTGASGNTDTQYF.

The CDR3 bases are TGTGCCAGCAGCGCCCGGGGGAGAGAAAAACTGTTTTTT. Encoded protein: CASSARGREKLFF. The genes are TRBV2 and TRBJ1-4; possibly TRBD1 for D (5 bases). CDR3 size: 13 residues. V gave up 6 bases and J gave up 8 bases, with 13 bases separating them. Germline loops: CDR1 SNHLY, CDR2 FYNNEI.

This clone has just one count. The chain couples TRBV19 to TRBJ2-7, with 7 bases lining up with TRBD1. The CDR3 has 14 amino acids. The germline CDR1 and CDR2 sequences are LNHDA and SQIVND (reference sequence). The V and J ends lost 3 bases and 3 bases, in that order; junction bases with no gene match: 5. CDR3 DNA: TGTGCCAGTAGTATGCCGGGACAGCACTACGAGCAGTACTTC. This codes for CASSMPGQHYEQYF.

The chain is built from TRBV9 and TRBJ2-2, with D unclear. Germline V CDR1 and CDR2: SGDLS, YYNGEE. The CDR3 length is 14 residues. Trimming left V 3 bases short and J 6 bases short, with 12 bases between. CDR3 in DNA: TGTGCCAGCAGCGGACACACCTCGGCCGGGGAGCTGTTTTTT. Amino acids: CASSGHTSAGELFF.

This CDR3 is CASSQEGTGFPYYGYTF. CDR3 nucleotides: TGCGCCAGCAGCCAAGAAGGGACAGGGTTCCCCTACTATGGCTACACCTTC. V is TRBV4-1 and J is TRBJ1-2; 9 bases agree with TRBD1. Germline lookup yields CDR1 MGHRA and CDR2 YSYEKL. The CDR3 consists of 17 residues. V gave up 0 bases and J gave up 3 bases; unmatched junction bases: 8.

The J gene is TRBJ2-7, the V gene TRBV11-2; no clear D gene. The CDR3 covers 11 residues. Germline assignment: CDR1 SGHAT and CDR2 FQNNGV. V lost 4 bases and J 0 bases, leaving 1 base between the germline ends. The CDR3 DNA reads TGTGCCAGCAGCTACTCCTACGAGCAGTACTTC. Protein product: CASSYSYEQYF.

This clone was picked up one time. V usage is TRBV12-5 and J usage is TRBJ2-5; D gene ambiguous. CDR1 LGHNT and CDR2 FRNRAP come from the germline V gene. This CDR3 has 13 amino acids. Trimming removed 2 bases at V and 7 bases at J, with 11 bases between. The CDR3 region has the DNA TGTGCTAGTGGTTTGTCCGATTCCAGGACCCAGTACTTC. Translated, it gives CASGLSDSRTQYF.

V and J are TRBV5-6 and TRBJ2-3; 9 nucleotides align to TRBD1. The CDR3 loop spans 13 amino acids. Germline trimming cut 3 bases from V and 13 bases from J; bases unmatched to any gene: 9. Germline V gives CDR1 SGHDT, CDR2 YYEEEE. The CDR3 protein is CASSSDRQGEEYF. The DNA for the CDR3 is TGTGCCAGCAGCTCGGACCGACAGGGGGAGGAGTATTTT.

CDR3 DNA: TGCAGCGTTCCGCCTTCGAGTGTTAACTATGGCTACACCTTC. It is translated as CSVPPSSVNYGYTF. The rearrangement links TRBV29-1 to TRBJ1-2; D not resolved. Germline-derived CDR1 and CDR2 are SQVTM and ANQGSEA. There are 14 residues in the CDR3. The germline V and J ends were trimmed by 5 bases and 1 base, with 14 bases remaining between them.

CDR3: CSVEPRSANEKLFF. The CDR3 DNA reads TGCAGCGTTGAACCCCGGTCAGCTAATGAAAAACTGTTTTTT. V usage is TRBV29-1 and J usage is TRBJ1-4; D not certain. The V gene lost 2 bases and the J gene lost 3 bases, with 10 bases spanning the gap. CDR3 length: 14 residues. The germline V gene encodes CDR1 SQVTM and CDR2 ANQGSEA.

In regard to this clone: At one end, the junction sequence differs from germline, possibly due to a read error. This chain joins TRBV7-2 and TRBJ2-1; tentative D call: TRBD1 (6 bases). Per germline, CDR1 SGHTA and CDR2 FQGNSA. The CDR3 totals 15 residues. CDR3 protein: CASSQGGSPYDEQFF. The CDR3 nucleotides read TGCGCCAGCAGCCAAGGGGGTAGCCCGTACGATGAGCAGTTCTTC. Full variable domain (rest looked up from reference TRBV7-2 and TRBJ2-1): GAGVSQSPSNKVTEKGKDVELRCDPISGHTALYWYRQSLGQGLEFLIYFQGNSAPDKSGLPSDRFSAERTGGSVSTLTIQRTQQEDSAVYLCASSQGGSPYDEQFFGPGTRLTVL.

This chain connects TRBV4-2 to TRBJ2-5; the match to TRBD2 covers 9 bases. Trimming at V came to 1 base and at J to 3 bases, leaving 3 bases not matched to a gene. Per germline, CDR1 LGHNA and CDR2 YNFKEQ. CDR3 size: 15 residues. The CDR3 spells CASSQVPSGEETQYF. CDR3 bases: TGTGCCAGCAGCCAAGTACCTAGCGGGGAAGAGACCCAGTACTTC.

V gene TRBV4-1 combines with J gene TRBJ2-4; TRBD1 matches at 8 bases. The CDR3 is 15 residues long. V dropped 3 bases and J dropped 1; count of bases not matched to a gene: 2. Looked up from germline, CDR1 is MGHRA and CDR2 is YSYEKL. The CDR3 reads CASSQDRAAKNIQYF. The CDR3 DNA reads TGCGCCAGCAGCCAGGACAGGGCGGCCAAAAACATTCAGTACTTC.

The V gene is TRBV6-1, the J gene TRBJ2-7, with 7 bases aligning to TRBD1. Per germline, CDR1 MNHNS and CDR2 SASEGT. V trimming: 5 bases; J trimming: 2 bases; junction bases outside the gene matches: 6. The CDR3 runs 14 residues. The CDR3 sequence is CASSLTGPAYEQYF. CDR3 DNA sequence: TGTGCCAGCAGTTTGACAGGGCCTGCCTACGAGCAGTACTTC.

V gene TRBV7-2 combines with J gene TRBJ1-2; the D gene is possibly TRBD1 (5 bases). V lost 1 base to trimming and J lost 1 base, with 16 bases between them. Germline V lookup: CDR1 SGHTA, CDR2 FQGNSA. The CDR3 contains 17 residues. The CDR3 bases are TGTGCCAGCAGCTTAGTGGGAGGCTCAGGGCTTAACTATGGCTACACCTTC. Translating gives CASSLVGGSGLNYGYTF. The full variable domain, in which reference TRBV7-2 and TRBJ1-2 provide the parts outside the CDR3, is GAGVSQSPSNKVTEKGKDVELRCDPISGHTALYWYRQSLGQGLEFLIYFQGNSAPDKSGLPSDRFSAERTGGSVSTLTIQRTQQEDSAVYLCASSLVGGSGLNYGYTFGSGTRLTVV.

CDR3 nucleotide sequence: TGTGCCAGCAGCACACGGACAGGGAGAGGCAATCAGCCCCAGCATTTT. Translated, it gives CASSTRTGRGNQPQHF. The J gene is TRBJ1-5, the V gene TRBV21-1; the table's D call, TRBD1, was not checked against the DNA. TRBV21-1 is a listed pseudogene. The CDR3 loop spans 16 amino acids.

V usage is TRBV29-1 and J usage is TRBJ2-3; D is uncertain. The germline gives CDR1 SQVTM, CDR2 ANQGSEA. The V and J ends lost 4 bases and 4 bases respectively, with 15 bases between them. The CDR3 is 14 residues long. The CDR3, as DNA: TGCAGCGTTGGGAGTGGTGGGTTCGCAGATACGCAGTATTTT. This translates into CSVGSGGFADTQYF.

The chain joins TRBV18 to TRBJ1-2; 9 nucleotides line up with TRBD1. The CDR3 loop spans 16 amino acids. Germline V gene data show CDR1 as KGHSH and CDR2 as LQKENI. V trimming: 4 bases; J trimming: 7 bases; junction bases outside the gene matches: 13. The CDR3, as DNA: TGTGCCAGCTCACGCAGAAGGGGACAGGGAAGAGGTGGCTACACCTTC. This gives the protein CASSRRRGQGRGGYTF.

The gene calls are TRBV9 and TRBJ2-7; TRBD1 agrees at 10 bases. There are 15 residues in the CDR3. V was clipped by 4 bases and J by 0 bases; unmatched bases: 4. Germline V gene sequence: CDR1 SGDLS, CDR2 YYNGEE. Here the CDR3 reads CASSTGQGPSYEQYF. The CDR3 DNA reads TGTGCCAGCAGCACGGGACAGGGGCCCTCCTACGAGCAGTACTTC.

The chain has TRBV4-3 and TRBJ2-3; the D gene is possibly TRBD1 (5 bases). This CDR3 contains 14 residues. Trimming shortened V by 0 bases and J by 1 base, and 5 bases separated the two germline ends. CDR1 and CDR2 (germline): LGHNA, YSLEER. The CDR3 loop reads CASSQEGGTDTQYF. The CDR3 DNA sequence: TGCGCCAGCAGCCAAGAAGGGGGCACAGATACGCAGTATTTT.

CDR3 DNA: TGCGCCAGCAGCCAAGGCCCCCTAGACTCCTACGAGCAGTACTTC. Protein sequence: CASSQGPLDSYEQYF. The chain links TRBV4-1 to TRBJ2-7; no firm D call. This CDR3 is 15 amino acids long. Germline lookup yields CDR1 MGHRA and CDR2 YSYEKL. V lost 1 base and J 0 bases, leaving 10 bases between the germline ends.

V gene TRBV6-5 combines with J gene TRBJ2-7; D ambiguous. Between the trimmed V and J ends, which lost 0 bases and 2 bases, there was a span of 8 bases. Germline V gene sequence: CDR1 MNHEY, CDR2 SVGAGI. This CDR3 has 14 residues. The CDR3 region has the DNA TGTGCCAGCAGTTACTCGCCCCGGGCCTACGAGCAGTACTTC. It specifies CASSYSPRAYEQYF.

The chain couples TRBV4-1 to TRBJ1-1; D unclear. This CDR3 has 15 amino acids. CDR1 is MGHRA, CDR2 YSYEKL, per germline. Trimming stripped 0 bases from V and 3 bases from J, with 11 bases between. CDR3 nucleotide sequence: TGCGCCAGCAGCCAAGATTGGGCAGACCACACTGAAGCTTTCTTT. This gives the protein CASSQDWADHTEAFF.

For this clone: The same CDR3 also results from other DNA sequences found in this sample. This chain joins TRBV5-1 and TRBJ2-7; 10 bases agree with TRBD2. Germline CDR1 SGHRS, CDR2 YFSETQ. Trimming removed 0 bases from V and 5 bases from J; junction bases left unmatched: 5. The length of the CDR3 is 15 residues. The CDR3 reads CASSLVAGGLDEQYF. The CDR3 DNA sequence: TGCGCCAGCAGCTTGGTAGCGGGGGGCCTCGACGAGCAGTACTTC. The full variable domain, completed using reference TRBV5-1 and TRBJ2-7, is KAGVTQTPRYLIKTRGQQVTLSCSPISGHRSVSWYQQTPGQGLQFLFEYFSETQRNKGNFPGRFSGRQFSNSRSEMNVSTLELGDSALYLCASSLVAGGLDEQYFGPGTRLTVT.

V is TRBV5-6 and J is TRBJ1-3, with D possibly matching TRBD1 (5 bases). The CDR3 is 15 amino acids. V shed 4 bases and J shed 0 bases, with 11 bases lying between them. Germline lookup yields CDR1 SGHDT and CDR2 YYEEEE. Here the CDR3 DNA reads TGTGCCAGCAGCCCCGGGGGAAACTCTGGAAACACCATATATTTT. This codes for CASSPGGNSGNTIYF.

The genes are TRBV7-9 and TRBJ2-3, with TRBD1 matching over 8 bases. In germline, CDR1 is SEHNR, CDR2 FQNEAQ (reference sequence). The CDR3 is made up of 16 amino acids. V lost 5 bases and J lost 6; bases outside the gene matches: 13. CDR3 in amino acids: CASSAQGQGVVDTQYF. The CDR3 nucleotides are TGTGCCAGCAGCGCCCAAGGACAGGGTGTCGTGGATACGCAGTATTTT.